These 28 T cell receptor beta chains originate from one sample sequenced in a study of CD8 T cells in ankylosing spondylitis. One entry per CDR3 protein results from TCRdb running MiXCR on the 5' RACE reads. The sample has roughly 97,000 distinct CDR3 sequences; almost 8.5% are singletons. The sample comprised blood, either unsorted or a sorted T cell fraction (not recorded which). The receptors shown here come from a male donor with ankylosing spondylitis or in good health (not recorded which).

As regards this clonotype: A much bigger clone sits one base away, suggesting this may be a read error. This rearrangement joins TRBV18 to TRBJ1-2; D gene uncertain. Per germline, CDR1 KGHSH and CDR2 LQKENI. The length of the CDR3 is 13 residues. DNA of the CDR3: TGTGCCGGCTCAGAAGGGAAGGGAAGCGGCTACACCTTC. Translating it yields CAGSEGKGSGYTF.

This clonotype showed up many times. The CDR3 DNA reads TGTGCCAGCAGCACATCGAACATTCAGTACTTC. It encodes CASSTSNIQYF. This chain joins TRBV6-2 or TRBV6-3 and TRBJ2-4; D ambiguous. The CDR3 is 11 residues long. V was cut by 6 bases and J by 7 bases, with 7 bases left in between. The germline V gene has CDR1 MNHEY and CDR2 SVGEGT.

With respect to this clonotype: This may stem from a read error, because a much larger clone lies one nucleotide away. The chain links TRBV20-1 to TRBJ2-5; D is unresolved. The CDR3 is 15 amino acids. The germline CDR1 and CDR2 sequences are DFQATT and SNEGSKA (reference sequence). CDR3 nucleotide sequence: TGCAGTGCTAAGAACCCGGTGACCCGGCAAGAGACCCTGTACTTC. The encoded protein is CSAKNPVTRQETLYF.

The rearrangement uses TRBV18 and TRBJ1-3; unclear D gene. The CDR3 contains 18 residues. Germline V CDR1 and CDR2: KGHSH, LQKENI. Trimming removed 3 bases at V and 0 bases at J, with 18 bases between. Here the CDR3 reads CASSPALNGRSSGNTIYF. CDR3 in DNA: TGTGCCAGCTCACCTGCCCTTAACGGGAGAAGCTCTGGAAACACCATATATTTT.

This clonotype occurred many times. The J gene is TRBJ1-2, the V gene TRBV28, with D maybe TRBD1 (6 bases). The CDR3 is made up of 13 amino acids. Between the trimmed V and J ends, which lost 5 bases and 8 bases, there was a span of 15 bases. CDR1 MDHEN and CDR2 SYDVKM come from the germline V gene. CDR3 nucleotide sequence: TGTGCCAGCAGTCCCTTCAACAGGGTAGGCTACACCTTC. Amino acid sequence: CASSPFNRVGYTF.

As concerns this clonotype: A much larger clonotype is one base distant, so this may be a read error. The rearrangement joins TRBV5-1 to TRBJ2-7, with 7 nucleotides matching TRBD2. Germline V gene sequence: CDR1 SGHRS, CDR2 YFSETQ. This CDR3 is built from 14 residues. With 4 bases clipped from V and 3 bases from J, the junction kept 7 bases outside the gene matches. The chain's CDR3 is CASSNRDYFYEQYF. The CDR3 DNA reads TGCGCCAGCAGCAACCGGGACTACTTCTACGAGCAGTACTTC.

This clonotype has just a few counts. V gene TRBV7-6 combines with J gene TRBJ2-7; D is undetermined. This CDR3 spans 11 amino acids. Trimming stripped 5 bases from V and 8 bases from J, with 10 bases between. The germline V gene has CDR1 SGHVS and CDR2 FNYEAQ. The CDR3 is CASSLSLKQYF. CDR3 coding DNA: TGTGCCAGCAGCCTCAGCCTCAAGCAGTACTTC.

This clonotype has more than one count but fewer than ten. V usage is TRBV19 and J usage is TRBJ1-2; the D gene is possibly TRBD1 (6 bases). The CDR3 covers 16 residues. Trimming cost V 3 bases and J 4 bases, with 18 bases left between them. CDR1 and CDR2 from the germline V gene are LNHDA and SQIVND (reference sequence). CDR3 amino acids: CASSMGSVGATYGYTF. As DNA, the CDR3 is TGTGCCAGTAGTATGGGGAGTGTGGGGGCGACCTATGGCTACACCTTC.

This clonotype has at least ten counts. The V gene is TRBV6-4, the J gene TRBJ1-5; 12 positions agree with TRBD1. The CDR3 is 21 residues long. V lost 5 bases, J lost 5 bases, and 22 bases stayed unmatched. Germline V gene sequence: CDR1 MRHNA, CDR2 SNTAGT. The CDR3 loop reads CASSPYSLGTGGAGPYQPQHF. The CDR3 coding sequence is TGTGCCAGCAGTCCCTACTCCCTCGGGACAGGGGGCGCCGGGCCCTATCAGCCCCAGCATTTT.

In this sample, this clonotype turned up many times. The rearrangement uses TRBV6-2 or TRBV6-3 and TRBJ2-5, with no clear D. Germline values: CDR1 MNHEY, CDR2 SVGEGT. V lost 3 bases and J lost 5, with 19 bases in between. This CDR3 has 16 amino acids. The CDR3 region has the DNA TGTGCCAGCAGTTATTACATTGGTCCAACGGCGGAGACCCAGTACTTC. Its translation is CASSYYIGPTAETQYF.

The gene calls are TRBV18 and TRBJ2-1; 12 bases are a match to TRBD2. Germline CDR1 and CDR2: KGHSH and LQKENI. This CDR3 has 16 amino acids. V trimming: 3 bases; J trimming: 6 bases; junction bases outside the gene matches: 6. Written as DNA, the CDR3 is TGTGCCAGCTCACCCGGACTAGCGGGGCAGAGCAATGAGCAGTTCTTC. Translating gives CASSPGLAGQSNEQFF.

This clonotype has a count of ten or more. This rearrangement joins TRBV20-1 to TRBJ2-2, with D hard to call. V was cut by 2 bases and J by 6 bases, with 10 bases left in between. Germline loops: CDR1 DFQATT, CDR2 SNEGSKA (reference sequence). This CDR3 is built from 13 residues. CDR3 coding DNA: TGCAGTGCTAGACCCCCTTCGTCCGGGGAGCTGTTTTTT. This sequence encodes CSARPPSSGELFF.

The sample holds many counts of this clonotype. The rearrangement links TRBV7-2 to TRBJ2-5, with 8 positions matching TRBD2. This CDR3 is built from 15 residues. CDR1 and CDR2 (germline): SGHTA, FQGNSA. Unmatched junction bases numbered 17, after V lost 6 bases and J lost 11 bases. CDR3 region: CASRQPGAGAVSQYF. The DNA for the CDR3 is TGTGCCAGCAGACAGCCGGGAGCGGGGGCTGTTTCGCAGTACTTC.

This clonotype has a single count. A much larger clone differs by one base, so this may be a read error. The chain links TRBV19 to TRBJ2-1, with TRBD2 matching 11 bases. The CDR3 runs 15 residues. The trim removed 4 bases at V and 12 bases at J, leaving 11 bases unmatched. Per germline, CDR1 LNHDA and CDR2 SQIVND (reference sequence). CDR3 sequence (DNA): TGTGCCAGTAGTACTCCAGAGACTAGCGGGAATAGGCAGTTCTTC. Residues: CASSTPETSGNRQFF.

This clonotype came up many times. CDR3 amino acids: CASSLPGFGRRGYEQYF. The CDR3 DNA reads TGTGCCAGCAGTTTGCCCGGTTTCGGTCGGCGCGGGTACGAGCAGTACTTC. The chain combines TRBV28 with TRBJ2-7, with a weak D call TRBD2 (5 bases). CDR1 MDHEN and CDR2 SYDVKM come from the germline V gene. V dropped 3 bases and J dropped 4 bases, with 22 bases sitting between them. There are 17 residues in the CDR3.

This clonotype was counted many times. The J gene is TRBJ2-1, the V gene TRBV4-2; the D is unclear. V lost 2 bases and J 2 bases, leaving 16 bases between the germline ends. The CDR3 has 17 residues. Germline V gene lookup returns CDR1 LGHNA and CDR2 YNFKEQ. CDR3 sequence: CASSQLLEPSTYNEQFF. The CDR3, as DNA: TGTGCCAGCAGCCAATTGCTAGAACCTTCCACCTACAATGAGCAGTTCTTC.

This chain uses TRBV19 with TRBJ1-6; possibly TRBD1 for D (6 bases). V lost 10 bases and J lost 8, with 21 bases in between. CDR1 and CDR2 (germline): LNHDA, SQIVND (reference sequence). CDR3 size: 15 residues. CDR3 bases: TGTGCCACCTCCGGCGTCGGGGGCGCGGATTCACCCCTCCACTTT. It codes for CATSGVGGADSPLHF.

This clonotype was recorded at least ten times. The chain links TRBV2 to TRBJ1-2, with D maybe TRBD1 (5 bases). This CDR3 comprises 14 residues. The V gene lost 6 bases and the J gene lost 0 bases, with 11 bases spanning the gap. The V gene's germline CDR1 is SNHLY and CDR2 FYNNEI. The CDR3 is CASSAGRANYGYTF. CDR3 nucleotide sequence: TGTGCCAGCAGCGCGGGACGGGCTAACTATGGCTACACCTTC.

The table lists this clonotype with a few counts. The chain recombines TRBV27 with TRBJ1-2, with D possibly being TRBD1 (6 bases). This CDR3 is 13 amino acids long. Deletions cut 11 bases from V and 2 bases from J, with 15 bases between. Germline values: CDR1 MNHEY, CDR2 SMNVEV (reference sequence). The CDR3 DNA follows: TGTGCCGCAGGGGCCGCCCCGAACTATGGCTACACCTTC. It yields the protein CAAGAAPNYGYTF.

This clonotype occurred many times. This chain connects TRBV5-1 to TRBJ1-3, with unresolved D. The CDR3 runs to 14 residues. The V end was cut by 5 bases, the J end by 6 bases, with 15 bases between. In germline, CDR1 is SGHRS, CDR2 YFSETQ. The CDR3 DNA reads as TGCGCCAGCAGTTCCGGCTTGGATATAAACACCATATATTTT. This gives the protein CASSSGLDINTIYF.

This clonotype was observed at least ten times. This chain joins TRBV12-3 or TRBV12-4 and TRBJ2-7, with 10 bases fitting TRBD2. The length of the CDR3 is 15 residues. With 7 bases clipped from V and 1 base from J, the junction kept 7 bases outside the gene matches. CDR3 DNA: TGTGCCAGCACCCTCGGACTAGCGGATTCCTACGAGCAGTACTTC. It specifies CASTLGLADSYEQYF.

The chain joins TRBV19 to TRBJ2-2; weak D call: TRBD2 (5 bases). Germline values: CDR1 LNHDA, CDR2 SQIVND (reference sequence). V lost 1 base and J lost 6, with 12 bases in between. The CDR3 totals 15 residues. This chain's CDR3 is CASSIGGGPAGELFF. The DNA of the CDR3 is TGTGCCAGTAGTATAGGAGGCGGGCCGGCCGGGGAGCTGTTTTTT. The full variable domain, completed using reference TRBV19 and TRBJ2-2, is DGGITQSPKYLFRKEGQNVTLSCEQNLNHDAMYWYRQDPGQGLRLIYYSQIVNDFQKGDIAEGYSVSREKKESFPLTVTSAQKNPTAFYLCASSIGGGPAGELFFGEGSRLTVL.

This clonotype was recorded many times. The chain has TRBV10-3 and TRBJ2-2, with a possible D match to TRBD2 (5 bases). Trimming removed 7 bases at V and 0 bases at J, with 12 bases between. CDR3 size: 15 residues. The germline gives CDR1 ENHRY, CDR2 SYGVKD. The CDR3 reads CAIKNPGTNTGELFF. CDR3 DNA: TGTGCCATCAAGAACCCGGGGACGAACACCGGGGAGCTGTTTTTT.

This clonotype was recorded many times. The genes are TRBV29-1 and TRBJ2-2; 7 positions match TRBD2. The CDR3 runs to 13 residues. The germline V gene encodes CDR1 SQVTM and CDR2 ANQGSEA. Germline trimming cut 4 bases from V and 4 bases from J; bases unmatched to any gene: 3. Here the CDR3 reads CSVVSGATGELFF. DNA for the CDR3: TGCAGCGTTGTAAGCGGGGCCACCGGGGAGCTGTTTTTT.

This clonotype showed up many times. The rearrangement uses TRBV7-9 and TRBJ2-4; TRBD2 matches 7 bases. With 1 base clipped from V and 4 bases from J, the junction kept 7 bases outside the gene matches. This CDR3 is 16 amino acids long. Germline V gene sequence: CDR1 SEHNR, CDR2 FQNEAQ (reference sequence). CDR3: CASSLERTSTKNIQYF. In DNA form, the CDR3 reads TGTGCCAGCAGCTTAGAGCGGACTAGTACTAAAAACATTCAGTACTTC.

This clonotype came up many times. J is TRBJ1-5 and V is TRBV6-1, with D possibly matching TRBD1 (5 bases). CDR3 length: 15 residues. Germline CDR1 MNHNS, CDR2 SASEGT. Trimming cost V 1 base and J 0 bases, with 7 bases left between them. CDR3 DNA: TGTGCCAGCAGTGAAGAACAGGCTAGCAATCAGCCCCAGCATTTT. Its protein is CASSEEQASNQPQHF.

This clonotype came up many times. The rearrangement links TRBV7-8 to TRBJ2-7; maybe TRBD1 (6 bases). The CDR3 sequence is 15 residues long. Trimming stripped 7 bases from V and 1 base from J, with 17 bases between. From germline, CDR1 is SGHVS and CDR2 FQNEAQ. The CDR3 region is CASISSRDTSYEQYF. CDR3 nucleotide sequence: TGTGCCAGCATCTCGTCCCGGGACACTTCCTACGAGCAGTACTTC.

There are many counts of this clonotype. V gene TRBV7-6 combines with J gene TRBJ2-7, with 10 bases matching TRBD2. The germline gives CDR1 SGHVS, CDR2 FNYEAQ. J lost 1 base, V lost 4 bases, and 7 bases had no gene match. CDR3 length: 16 amino acids. CDR3: CASSSSSGRGSYEQYF. In nucleotides, the CDR3 is TGTGCCAGCAGCTCCTCGAGCGGGAGGGGGTCCTACGAGCAGTACTTC. Combining the CDR3 with reference TRBV7-6 and TRBJ2-7 gives the whole variable domain GAGVSQSPRYKVTKRGQDVALRCDPISGHVSLYWYRQALGQGPEFLTYFNYEAQQDKSGLPNDRFSAERPEGSISTLTIQRTEQRDSAMYRCASSSSSGRGSYEQYFGPGTRLTVT.